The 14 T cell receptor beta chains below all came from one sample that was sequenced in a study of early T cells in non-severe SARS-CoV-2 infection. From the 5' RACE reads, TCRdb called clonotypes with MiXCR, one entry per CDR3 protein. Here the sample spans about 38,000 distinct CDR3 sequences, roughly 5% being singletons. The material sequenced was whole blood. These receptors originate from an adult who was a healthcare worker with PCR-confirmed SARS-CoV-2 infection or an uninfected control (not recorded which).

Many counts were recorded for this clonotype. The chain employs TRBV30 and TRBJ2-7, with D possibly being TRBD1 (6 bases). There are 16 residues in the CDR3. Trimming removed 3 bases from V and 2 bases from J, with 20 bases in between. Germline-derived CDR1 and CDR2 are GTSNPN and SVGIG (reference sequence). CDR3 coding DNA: TGTGCCTGGAGACCGAGACAGGAGTTAAGGGCCTACGAGCAGTACTTC. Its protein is CAWRPRQELRAYEQYF. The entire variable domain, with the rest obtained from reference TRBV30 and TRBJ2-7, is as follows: SQTIHQWPATLVQPVGSPLSLECTVEGTSNPNLYWYRQAAGRGLQLLFYSVGIGQISSEVPQNLSASRPQDRQFILSSKKLLLSDSGFYLCAWRPRQELRAYEQYFGPGTRLTVT.

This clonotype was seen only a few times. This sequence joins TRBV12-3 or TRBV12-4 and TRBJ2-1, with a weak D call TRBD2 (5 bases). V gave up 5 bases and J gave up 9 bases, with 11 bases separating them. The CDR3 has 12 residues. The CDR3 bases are TGTGCCAGCAGTGCCGGAGGTCTTGAGCAGTTCTTC. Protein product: CASSAGGLEQFF.

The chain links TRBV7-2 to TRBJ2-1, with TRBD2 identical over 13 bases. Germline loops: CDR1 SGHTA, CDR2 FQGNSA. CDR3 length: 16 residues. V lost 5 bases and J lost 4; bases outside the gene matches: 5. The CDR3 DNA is TGTGCCAGCAGCCCGGGACTAGCGGGACTTTACAATGAGCAGTTCTTC. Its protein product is CASSPGLAGLYNEQFF.

The CDR3 nucleotides read TGTGCCAGCGCCGGTAACCCAGATACGCAGTATTTT. It yields the protein CASAGNPDTQYF. The V and J genes are TRBV6-1 and TRBJ2-3; unclear D gene. This CDR3 spans 12 amino acids. Germline V lookup: CDR1 MNHNS, CDR2 SASEGT. Trimming took 8 bases from V and 4 from J, leaving 10 bases between them.

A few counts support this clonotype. CDR3 region: CASSPTGSGAEAFF. CDR3 bases: TGTGCCAGCTCACCGACAGGGTCAGGGGCTGAAGCTTTCTTT. The chain uses TRBV18 and TRBJ1-1; 7 positions agree with TRBD1. Germline trimming cut 3 bases from V and 6 bases from J; bases unmatched to any gene: 7. This CDR3 has 14 amino acids. The germline V gene has CDR1 KGHSH and CDR2 LQKENI.

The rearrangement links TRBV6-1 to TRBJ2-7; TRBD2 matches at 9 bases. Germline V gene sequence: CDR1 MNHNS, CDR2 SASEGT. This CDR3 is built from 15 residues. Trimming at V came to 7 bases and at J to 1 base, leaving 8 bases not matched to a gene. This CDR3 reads CASKTSGPFSYEQYF. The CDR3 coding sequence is TGTGCCAGCAAGACTAGCGGTCCCTTTTCCTACGAGCAGTACTTC.

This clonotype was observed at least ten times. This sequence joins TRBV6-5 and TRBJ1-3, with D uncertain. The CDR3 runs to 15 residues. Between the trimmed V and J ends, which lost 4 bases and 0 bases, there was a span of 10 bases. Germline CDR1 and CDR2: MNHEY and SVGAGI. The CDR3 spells CASSSRRFSGNTIYF. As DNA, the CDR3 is TGTGCCAGCAGTTCCCGACGGTTCTCTGGAAACACCATATATTTT.

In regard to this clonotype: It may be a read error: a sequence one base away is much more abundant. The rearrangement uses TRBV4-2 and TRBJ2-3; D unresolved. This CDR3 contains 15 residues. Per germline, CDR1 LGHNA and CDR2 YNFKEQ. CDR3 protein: CASSQVRKLTDTLYF. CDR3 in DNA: TGTGCCAGCAGCCAAGTGAGGAAGCTCACAGATACGCTGTATTTT.

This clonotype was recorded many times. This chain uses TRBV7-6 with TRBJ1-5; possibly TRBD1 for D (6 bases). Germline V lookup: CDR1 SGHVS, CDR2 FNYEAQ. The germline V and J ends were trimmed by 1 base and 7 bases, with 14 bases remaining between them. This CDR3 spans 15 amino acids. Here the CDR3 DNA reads TGTGCCAGCAGCTTAGAACCGGGGGCGCCGCAGCCCCAGCATTTT. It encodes CASSLEPGAPQPQHF.

CDR3 DNA sequence: TGTGCCACCAGCAGAGCGGGGGGAACTAATGAAAAACTGTTTTTT. Amino acid sequence: CATSRAGGTNEKLFF. The rearrangement joins TRBV15 to TRBJ1-4; tentatively, D is TRBD1 (5 bases). Between the trimmed V and J ends, which lost 1 base and 1 base, there was a span of 7 bases. CDR3 length: 15 residues. Germline lookup yields CDR1 LNHNV and CDR2 YYDKDF (reference sequence).

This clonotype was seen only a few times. CDR3 DNA: TGCGCCAGCACCCCAGACTGGGATGAGCAGTTCTTC. This sequence encodes CASTPDWDEQFF. The chain carries TRBV10-2 and TRBJ2-1; D is unclear. This CDR3 contains 12 residues. The V and J ends lost 7 bases and 8 bases respectively, with 12 bases between them. Germline CDR1 WSHSY, CDR2 SAAADI.

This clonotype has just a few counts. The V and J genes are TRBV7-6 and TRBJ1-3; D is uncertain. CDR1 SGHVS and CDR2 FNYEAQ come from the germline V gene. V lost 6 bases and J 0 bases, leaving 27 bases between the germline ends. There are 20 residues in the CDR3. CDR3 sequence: CASSFEPVGSLASSGNTIYF. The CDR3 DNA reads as TGTGCCAGCAGTTTCGAACCCGTCGGCTCTTTGGCGTCCTCTGGAAACACCATATATTTT.

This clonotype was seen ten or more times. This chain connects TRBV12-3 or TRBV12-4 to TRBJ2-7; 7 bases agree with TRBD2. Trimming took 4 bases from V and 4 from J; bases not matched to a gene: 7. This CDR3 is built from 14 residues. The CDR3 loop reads CASSSAGVRYEQYF. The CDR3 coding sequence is TGTGCCAGCAGTTCGGCGGGGGTGCGATACGAGCAGTACTTC.

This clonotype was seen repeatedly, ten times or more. The CDR3 DNA reads as TGTGCCAGCAGCCGAGGTGGGGTCGATACGCAGTATTTT. Encoded protein: CASSRGGVDTQYF. The rearrangement links TRBV5-4 to TRBJ2-3, with D unclear. The CDR3 has 13 amino acids. The germline V and J ends were trimmed by 4 bases and 6 bases, with 12 bases remaining between them. The germline CDR1 and CDR2 sequences are SGHNT and YYREEE (reference sequence).